This T cell receptor (beta chain) was sequenced during a study of T cell repertoires in ileal Crohn's disease. Profiled with immunoSEQ multiplex PCR; TCRdb holds only in-frame clones, not every one. The profile shows around 5,200 clones, roughly 79% of them singletons. Germline assignment: CDR1 MNHEY and CDR2 SMNVEV (reference sequence). The CDR3 sequence is 16 residues long. V was clipped by 3 bases and J by 2 bases; unmatched bases: 2. The material sequenced was ileal tissue. The TCR was taken from an adult with Crohn's disease. The chain recombines TRBV27 with TRBJ2-5, with 14 bases fitting TRBD2. In DNA form, the CDR3 reads TGTGCCAGCAGTTTTGGACTAGCGGGGGGACAAGAGACCCAGTACTTC. As protein: CASSFGLAGGQETQYF.